What follows are 18 T cell receptor beta chains derived from one specimen sequenced in a study of sequential checkpoint blockade in melanoma. Repertoires were generated with immunoSEQ multiplex PCR, while TCRdb's copy carries only in-frame clones and drops some. The data show tens of thousands of clones, almost 85% seen once. Treatment reported: randomized to nivolumab then ipilimumab (arm A) or the reverse (arm B). The sequencing used CD8+ T cells sorted from blood (inferred from file names), collected from a patient given nivolumab and ipilimumab in sequence. The receptors shown here come from a human donor with melanoma.

In its sample, this clone was seen once. The chain uses TRBV5-1 and TRBJ2-7; 7 nucleotides align to TRBD1. The germline CDR1 and CDR2 sequences are SGHRS and YFSETQ. After removal of 4 bases from V and 2 bases from J, the junction contained 3 bases not matched to a gene. This CDR3 has 13 amino acids. The CDR3 DNA is TGCGCCAGCAGCGAGGGGACAGCCTACGAGCAGTACTTC. Residues: CASSEGTAYEQYF.

The gene calls are TRBV19 and TRBJ1-1; D is ambiguous. V dropped 6 bases and J dropped 8 bases, with 10 bases sitting between them. CDR3 length: 11 amino acids. Per germline, CDR1 LNHDA and CDR2 SQIVND (reference sequence). The CDR3 region has the DNA TGTGCCAGTAGCCTGAGGTGGGAAGCTTTCTTT. It encodes CASSLRWEAFF.

This clone was counted a single time. The V call is TRBV28, the J call TRBJ2-6, with TRBD1 as a possible D gene (6 bases). The length of the CDR3 is 17 residues. V shed 7 bases and J shed 4 bases, with 20 bases lying between them. The germline V gene has CDR1 MDHEN and CDR2 SYDVKM. In DNA form, the CDR3 reads TGTGCCAGCAATAAGCCAGGGGTGAATTCCGGGGCCAACGTCCTGACTTTC. This translates into CASNKPGVNSGANVLTF.

This chain's CDR3 is CASSLDLSQGEAYTF. As DNA, the CDR3 is TGTGCCAGCAGCTTAGATCTTAGTCAGGGGGAGGCCTACACCTTC. The chain uses TRBV11-2 and TRBJ1-2; 7 bases map to TRBD1. V was pared by 0 bases and J by 10 bases, with 11 bases of the junction left unmatched. Looked up from germline, CDR1 is SGHAT and CDR2 is FQNNGV. This CDR3 contains 15 residues.

The chain employs TRBV5-1 and TRBJ2-7; 13 positions agree with TRBD2. Looked up from germline, CDR1 is SGHRS and CDR2 is YFSETQ. The CDR3 has 16 residues. Trimming at V came to 4 bases and at J to 5 bases, leaving 9 bases not matched to a gene. CDR3 sequence reads: CASSVGLAGVFNEQYF. CDR3 DNA sequence: TGCGCCAGCAGCGTAGGACTAGCGGGAGTCTTTAACGAGCAGTACTTC.

Notes on this clone: One end of the junction does not line up with germline, which may come from a read error. CDR3 amino acids: CASFPGTSMPWDF. As DNA, the CDR3 is TGTGCCAGCTTCCCCGGGACTAGCATGCCCTGGGACTTC. The chain employs TRBV7-2 and TRBJ2-5; 9 bases are a match to TRBD2. CDR1 is SGHTA, CDR2 FQGNSA, per germline. This CDR3 is 13 amino acids long.

Notes on this clone: The same CDR3 can be traced to other DNA sequences in this sample. DNA for the CDR3: TGCGCCAGCAGCTTGGGGCAGGGTTCCTACGAGCAGTACTTC. Its protein product is CASSLGQGSYEQYF. The genes are TRBV5-1 and TRBJ2-7; tentatively, D is TRBD1 (5 bases). CDR1 is SGHRS, CDR2 YFSETQ, per germline. V lost 0 bases, J lost 1 base, and 8 bases lay in between. This CDR3 comprises 14 residues.

In this sample, this clone turned up a few times. The J gene is TRBJ2-1, the V gene TRBV28, with D possibly matching TRBD2 (5 bases). The CDR3 length is 12 residues. Germline CDR1 reads MDHEN; CDR2 reads SYDVKM. V was cut by 7 bases and J by 12 bases, with 16 bases left in between. The CDR3 sequence: CASTPPRGMQFF. CDR3 bases: TGTGCCAGCACCCCCCCTCGAGGGATGCAGTTCTTC.

The chain links TRBV6-6 to TRBJ2-7, with 8 bases aligning to TRBD1. The junction had 8 bases not matched to a gene; V was cut back by 2 bases and J by 2 bases. This CDR3 comprises 16 residues. The germline CDR1 and CDR2 sequences are MNHNY and SVGAGI (reference sequence). CDR3 nucleotide sequence: TGTGCCAGCAGTTACCCGACAGGGGCCCAAACCTACGAGCAGTACTTC. Translating it yields CASSYPTGAQTYEQYF.

This rearrangement joins TRBV6-1 to TRBJ2-7, with D tentatively TRBD1 (6 bases). Germline V lookup: CDR1 MNHNS, CDR2 SASEGT. The CDR3 runs to 16 residues. Trimming left V 2 bases short and J 2 bases short, with 16 bases between. CDR3 DNA sequence: TGTGCCAGCAGTGAACCTCCGACAGGTTCCCCCTACGAGCAGTACTTC. It codes for CASSEPPTGSPYEQYF.

The chain is built from TRBV4-1 and TRBJ2-1, with 9 positions matching TRBD2. Germline values: CDR1 MGHRA, CDR2 YSYEKL. The CDR3 loop spans 18 amino acids. Unmatched junction bases numbered 13, after V lost 1 base and J lost 6 bases. CDR3 nucleotide sequence: TGCGCCAGCAGCCAAGTAGGTGGCGGGTGGCGGGGGGGCAATGAGCAGTTCTTC. Protein sequence: CASSQVGGGWRGGNEQFF.

The rearrangement links TRBV5-4 to TRBJ1-1, with D uncertain. The ends were cut back, 1 base at V and 1 base at J, with 8 bases in the middle. Germline loops: CDR1 SGHNT, CDR2 YYREEE (reference sequence). This CDR3 comprises 14 residues. In DNA, the CDR3 is TGTGCCAGCAGCTTGTCACAGCCGAACACTGAAGCTTTCTTT. It encodes CASSLSQPNTEAFF.

This chain uses TRBV6-1 with TRBJ1-6; D is ambiguous. The CDR3 sequence is 12 residues long. The germline V and J ends were trimmed by 7 bases and 11 bases, with 12 bases remaining between them. In germline, CDR1 is MNHNS, CDR2 SASEGT. CDR3 region: CASTQAATPLHF. The DNA for the CDR3 is TGTGCCAGCACCCAAGCGGCGACACCCCTCCACTTT.

The J gene is TRBJ1-5, the V gene TRBV7-8, with 8 positions matching TRBD1. V dropped 6 bases and J dropped 1; count of bases not matched to a gene: 5. CDR1 is SGHVS, CDR2 FQNEAQ, per germline. The CDR3 runs to 15 residues. CDR3 coding DNA: TGTGCCAGCAGACTGGACAGGGCAAGCAATCAGCCCCAGCATTTT. As protein: CASRLDRASNQPQHF.

This clone was counted a few times. The J gene is TRBJ1-4, the V gene TRBV4-1; a possible D gene is TRBD1 (6 bases). Per germline, CDR1 MGHRA and CDR2 YSYEKL. Trimming shortened V by 4 bases and J by 3 bases, and 9 bases separated the two germline ends. This CDR3 is 14 amino acids long. The CDR3 loop reads CASSLQGSNEKLFF. CDR3 nucleotides: TGCGCCAGCAGCCTACAGGGTTCTAATGAAAAACTGTTTTTT.

The rearrangement joins TRBV13 to TRBJ2-2; D is undetermined. The CDR3 length is 13 residues. Per germline, CDR1 PRHDT and CDR2 FYEKMQ (reference sequence). The V and J ends lost 5 bases and 5 bases respectively, with 9 bases between them. CDR3 amino acids: CASSPTWTGELFF. The CDR3 coding sequence is TGTGCCAGCAGCCCTACGTGGACCGGGGAGCTGTTTTTT.

J is TRBJ1-3 and V is TRBV4-1; no clear D gene. V was trimmed by 5 bases and J by 0 bases, leaving 8 bases between them. Germline CDR1 reads MGHRA; CDR2 reads YSYEKL. There are 14 residues in the CDR3. Here the CDR3 reads CASSNRDSGNTIYF. CDR3 sequence (DNA): TGCGCCAGCAGCAACAGAGACTCTGGAAACACCATATATTTT.

The CDR3 reads CASSGAGGGTDTQYF. CDR3 DNA: TGTGCCAGCAGCGGAGCGGGAGGAGGAACAGATACGCAGTATTTT. This chain connects TRBV9 to TRBJ2-3, with 9 nucleotides matching TRBD2. CDR1 and CDR2 (germline): SGDLS, YYNGEE. The CDR3 extends over 15 amino acids. V lost 3 bases to trimming and J lost 3 bases; unmatched junction nucleotides: 5.